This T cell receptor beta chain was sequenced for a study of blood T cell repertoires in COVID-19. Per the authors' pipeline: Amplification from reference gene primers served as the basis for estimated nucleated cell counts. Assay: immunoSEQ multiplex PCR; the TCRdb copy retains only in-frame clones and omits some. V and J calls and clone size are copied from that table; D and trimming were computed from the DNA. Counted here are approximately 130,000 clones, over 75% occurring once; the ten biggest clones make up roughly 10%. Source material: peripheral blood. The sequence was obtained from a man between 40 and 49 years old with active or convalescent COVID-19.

Here the CDR3 DNA reads TGTGCCAGCAGGAGAGGGCCTAGCGGGGAAAATGAGCAGTTCTTC. Its translation: CASRRGPSGENEQFF. V usage is TRBV2 and J usage is TRBJ2-1; TRBD2 matches at 9 bases. Looked up from germline, CDR1 is SNHLY and CDR2 is FYNNEI. V gave up 6 bases and J gave up 7 bases; unmatched junction bases: 10. This CDR3 region has 15 residues.